The present entry profiles one T cell receptor beta chain with its context. Antigen unknown. This record belongs to a study of blood T cells in healthy people across ages. Overall study findings and caveats: Measured against age, TCR beta diversity per million T cells decreased in a roughly linear manner.

Every participating donor contributed 9.5 to 10 milliliters of peripheral blood through a draw. Isolation per sample recovered at least 7 million PBMCs. It was with a sample-barcoded 5' primer and a J-beta primer mix that a second PCR of about 6 to 12 cycles was run. Via MiXCR, TCRdb re-called the 5' RACE reads, giving one row per CDR3 protein. The sample consists of over a million distinct CDR3 sequences, about 23% of them appearing once. This CDR3 region has 14 residues. Germline lookup yields CDR1 MDHEN and CDR2 SYDVKM. Trimming left V 7 bases short and J 1 base short, with 13 bases between. These records were also assigned to another study, of T cells of mothers and their children. That report adds: Overlap measured in related mother-child pairs was slightly, non-significantly higher than in unrelated pairs.

Material: blood. This chain uses TRBV28 with TRBJ1-2; D perhaps matches TRBD1 (6 bases). The clonotype originates from a girl aged 2-10 years in good health. This CDR3 reads CASTTGWNNYGYTF. The CDR3, as DNA: TGTGCCAGCACTACAGGGTGGAATAACTATGGCTACACCTTC.